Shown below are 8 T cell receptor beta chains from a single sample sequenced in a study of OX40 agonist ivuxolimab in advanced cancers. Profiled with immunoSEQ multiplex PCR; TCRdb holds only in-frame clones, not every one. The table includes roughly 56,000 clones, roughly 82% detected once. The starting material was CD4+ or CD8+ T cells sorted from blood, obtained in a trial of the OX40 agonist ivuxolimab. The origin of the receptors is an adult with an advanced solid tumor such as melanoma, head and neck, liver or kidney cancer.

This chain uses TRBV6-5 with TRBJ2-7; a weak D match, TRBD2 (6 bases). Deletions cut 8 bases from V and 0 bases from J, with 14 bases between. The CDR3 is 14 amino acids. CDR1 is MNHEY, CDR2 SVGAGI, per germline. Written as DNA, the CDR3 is TGTGCCAGCTGGGACTTAAGGAGCTCCTACGAGCAGTACTTC. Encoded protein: CASWDLRSSYEQYF.

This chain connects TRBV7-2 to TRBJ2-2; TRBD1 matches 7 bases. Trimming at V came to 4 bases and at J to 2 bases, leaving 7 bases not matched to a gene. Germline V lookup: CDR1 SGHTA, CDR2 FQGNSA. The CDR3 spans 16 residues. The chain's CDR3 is CASSSRQGPNTGELFF. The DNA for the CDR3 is TGTGCCAGCAGCTCTCGACAGGGCCCTAACACCGGGGAGCTGTTTTTT. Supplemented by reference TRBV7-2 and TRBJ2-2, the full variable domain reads GAGVSQSPSNKVTEKGKDVELRCDPISGHTALYWYRQSLGQGLEFLIYFQGNSAPDKSGLPSDRFSAERTGGSVSTLTIQRTQQEDSAVYLCASSSRQGPNTGELFFGEGSRLTVL.

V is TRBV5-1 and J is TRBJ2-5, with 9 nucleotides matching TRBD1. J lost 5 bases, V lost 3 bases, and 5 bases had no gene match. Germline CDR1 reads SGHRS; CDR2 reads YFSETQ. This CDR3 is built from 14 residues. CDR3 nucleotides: TGCGCCAGCAGCTCCGTGACAGGGGGGGAGACCCAGTACTTC. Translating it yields CASSSVTGGETQYF.

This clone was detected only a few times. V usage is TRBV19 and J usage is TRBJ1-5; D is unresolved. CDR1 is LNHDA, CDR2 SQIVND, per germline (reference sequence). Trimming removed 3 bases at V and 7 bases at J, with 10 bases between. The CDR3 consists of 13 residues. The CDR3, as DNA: TGTGCCAGTAGTATTTCACCCCGGCAGCCCCAGCATTTT. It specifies CASSISPRQPQHF.

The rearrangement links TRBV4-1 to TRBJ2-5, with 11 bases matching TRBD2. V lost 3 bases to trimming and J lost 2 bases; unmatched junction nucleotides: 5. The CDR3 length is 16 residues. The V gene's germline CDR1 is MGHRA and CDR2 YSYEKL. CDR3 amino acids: CASSQPGLAEQETQYF. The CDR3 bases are TGCGCCAGCAGCCAGCCGGGACTAGCGGAACAAGAGACCCAGTACTTC.

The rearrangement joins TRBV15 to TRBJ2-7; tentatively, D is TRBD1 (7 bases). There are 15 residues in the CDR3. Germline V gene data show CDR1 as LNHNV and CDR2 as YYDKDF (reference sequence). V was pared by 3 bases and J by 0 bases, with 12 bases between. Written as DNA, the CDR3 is TGTGCCACCAGCAGTCCAGGGGGGAACTCCTACGAGCAGTACTTC. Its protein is CATSSPGGNSYEQYF. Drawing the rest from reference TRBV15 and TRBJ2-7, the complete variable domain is DAMVIQNPRYQVTQFGKPVTLSCSQTLNHNVMYWYQQKSSQAPKLLFHYYDKDFNNEADTPDNFQSRRPNTSFCFLDIRSPGLGDTAMYLCATSSPGGNSYEQYFGPGTRLTVT.

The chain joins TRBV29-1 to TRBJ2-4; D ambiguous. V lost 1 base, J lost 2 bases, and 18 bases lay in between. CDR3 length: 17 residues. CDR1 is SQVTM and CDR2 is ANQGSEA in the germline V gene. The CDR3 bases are TGCAGCGTTGAAGTCTATAAGGGTCGGTTTACCAAAAACATTCAGTACTTC. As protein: CSVEVYKGRFTKNIQYF.

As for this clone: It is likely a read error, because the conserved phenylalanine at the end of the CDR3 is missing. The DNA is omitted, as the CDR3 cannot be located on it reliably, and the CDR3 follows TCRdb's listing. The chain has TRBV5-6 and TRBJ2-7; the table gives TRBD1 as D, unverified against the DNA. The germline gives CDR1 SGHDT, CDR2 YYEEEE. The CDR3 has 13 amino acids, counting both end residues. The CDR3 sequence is CASSTFDRSSPNY.